The present entry profiles one T cell receptor beta chain with its context. The data derive from a study of human T cells and chemical hapten exposure. This CDR3 comprises 12 residues. Germline V gene sequence: CDR1 LNHDA, CDR2 SQIVND (reference sequence). V dropped 3 bases and J dropped 7 bases, with 7 bases sitting between them. The study used a library that attached unique molecular identifiers to individual cDNA molecules. TCRdb redid the calling of the reads with MiXCR, one entry per CDR3 protein. The sample lists roughly 120,000 distinct CDR3 sequences; over 7% were seen once. The template was total RNA from unfractionated whole blood.

This chain uses TRBV19 with TRBJ2-1; D call uncertain. This TCR came from a human donor in good health. Some clones in this sample may be carry-over from other donors' samples. The source material was whole blood. CDR3: CASSMGSNEQFF. The DNA for the CDR3 is TGTGCCAGTAGTATGGGGTCGAATGAGCAGTTCTTC. The complete variable domain, with remaining parts taken from reference TRBV19 and TRBJ2-1, reads DGGITQSPKYLFRKEGQNVTLSCEQNLNHDAMYWYRQDPGQGLRLIYYSQIVNDFQKGDIAEGYSVSREKKESFPLTVTSAQKNPTAFYLCASSMGSNEQFFGPGTRLTVL.